This T cell receptor (beta chain) was found in a study of cytomegalovirus exposure and HLA in healthy donors. Regarding the study as a whole: Immune exposure data for these donors was limited to CMV serostatus.

Note on this clone: Its antigen is as yet unknown.

The PCR used 60 Vbeta and 13 Jbeta primers. Data came from immunoSEQ multiplex PCR; TCRdb stores just in-frame clones and leaves some out. The table shows about 150,000 clones, with 75% to 85% occurring only once. CDR1 SGHNT and CDR2 YYREEE come from the germline V gene (reference sequence). This CDR3 comprises 13 residues. The V and J ends lost 3 bases and 4 bases respectively, with 10 bases between them. What was sequenced was PBMCs. This TCR came from a human donor in good health. This sequence joins TRBV5-4 and TRBJ1-1; D unresolved. CDR3 nucleotide sequence: TGTGCCAGCAGCTACGAGGGCAGCACTGAAGCTTTCTTT. This codes for CASSYEGSTEAFF.